These T cell receptor beta chains were read from a single sample in a study of cytomegalovirus exposure and HLA in healthy donors. Method: immunoSEQ multiplex PCR; TCRdb's copy keeps in-frame clones and lacks some. Here the sample spans 170,000 or so clones, roughly 84% being singletons. The sample consisted of PBMCs. These TCRs come from a woman aged 18 to 35 in good health and CMV-seropositive. Both conserved end residues are part of each CDR3. Each record gives: CDR3 protein, CDR3 DNA, J gene, V gene, clone size, D gene. The D gene is left open where the match is weak. Clone size appears in some rows only: once, few, many, or a class for an expanded clone.

CDR3 protein: CATRQSGISNQPQHF; CDR3 DNA: TGTGCCACTAGACAGAGCGGGATTAGCAATCAGCCCCAGCATTTT; J gene: TRBJ1-5; V gene: TRBV19; clone size: .; D gene: .
CDR3 protein: CASGLWRGGGQETQYF; CDR3 DNA: TGTGCCAGTGGCCTCTGGCGCGGGGGGGGTCAAGAGACCCAGTACTTC; J gene: TRBJ2-5; V gene: TRBV27; clone size: .; D gene: TRBD2
CDR3 protein: CASSVGIQYEQYF; CDR3 DNA: TGTGCCAGCAGCGTCGGGATTCAATACGAGCAGTACTTC; J gene: TRBJ2-7; V gene: TRBV9; clone size: .; D gene: .
CDR3 protein: CASSLQGAETEAFF; CDR3 DNA: TGCGCCAGCAGCTTACAGGGGGCGGAAACTGAAGCTTTCTTT; J gene: TRBJ1-1; V gene: TRBV5-1; clone size: .; D gene: TRBD1
CDR3 protein: CASSLIGTEQFF; CDR3 DNA: TGTGCCAGCAGCCTCATAGGGACAGAGCAGTTCTTC; J gene: TRBJ2-1; V gene: TRBV7-6; clone size: .; D gene: .
CDR3 protein: CASQLAGGREQYF; CDR3 DNA: TGTGCCAGCCAGCTAGCGGGGGGGCGCGAGCAGTACTTC; J gene: TRBJ2-7; V gene: TRBV2; clone size: .; D gene: TRBD2
CDR3 protein: CASSPTGMPEAFF; CDR3 DNA: TGTGCCAGCAGCCCAACAGGGATGCCTGAAGCTTTCTTT; J gene: TRBJ1-1; V gene: TRBV6-5; clone size: once; D gene: .
CDR3 protein: CASSYSSGGGNEQFF; CDR3 DNA: TGTGCCAGCAGTTACTCAAGCGGGGGGGGGAATGAGCAGTTCTTC; J gene: TRBJ2-1; V gene: TRBV6-5; clone size: .; D gene: TRBD2
CDR3 protein: CASSDSSSYNEQFF; CDR3 DNA: TGTGCCAGCAGTGATTCTAGCTCCTACAATGAGCAGTTCTTC; J gene: TRBJ2-1; V gene: TRBV2; clone size: .; D gene: .
CDR3 protein: CASSPGQDSLEKLFF; CDR3 DNA: TGTGCCAGCAGCCCGGGTCAGGACAGCTTAGAAAAACTGTTTTTT; J gene: TRBJ1-4; V gene: TRBV2; clone size: many; D gene: .
CDR3 protein: CASSPGLAENTGELFF; CDR3 DNA: TGTGCCAGCTCACCGGGACTAGCGGAGAACACCGGGGAGCTGTTTTTT; J gene: TRBJ2-2; V gene: TRBV18; clone size: once; D gene: TRBD2
CDR3 protein: CASTTGQGFNEQYF; CDR3 DNA: TGTGCCAGTACAACGGGACAGGGGTTCAACGAGCAGTACTTC; J gene: TRBJ2-7; V gene: TRBV28; clone size: once; D gene: TRBD1
CDR3 protein: CASSERHLGGTDTQYF; CDR3 DNA: TGTGCCAGCAGCGAACGCCATCTCGGGGGTACAGATACGCAGTATTTT; J gene: TRBJ2-3; V gene: TRBV7-2; clone size: .; D gene: .
CDR3 protein: CASSPTRQMLQVFYGYTF; CDR3 DNA: TGTGCCAGCTCACCGACTCGACAGATGCTCCAGGTATTTTATGGCTACACCTTC; J gene: TRBJ1-2; V gene: TRBV18; clone size: .; D gene: .
CDR3 protein: CASSIGLRNTIYF; CDR3 DNA: TGTGCCAGCAGCATAGGGCTCAGAAACACCATATATTTT; J gene: TRBJ1-3; V gene: TRBV7-2; clone size: once; D gene: .
CDR3 protein: CASSSVGQGVYGYTF; CDR3 DNA: TGTGCCAGCAGCTCAGTGGGACAGGGGGTTTATGGCTACACCTTC; J gene: TRBJ1-2; V gene: TRBV7-6; clone size: once; D gene: TRBD1
CDR3 protein: CASNPSRATNEKLFF; CDR3 DNA: TGTGCCAGCAACCCAAGCAGGGCAACTAATGAAAAACTGTTTTTT; J gene: TRBJ1-4; V gene: TRBV7-8; clone size: .; D gene: .
CDR3 protein: CSAQGTEAFF; CDR3 DNA: TGCAGCGCTCAGGGGACTGAAGCTTTCTTT; J gene: TRBJ1-1; V gene: TRBV20-1; clone size: .; D gene: .
CDR3 protein: CASSPGPLGGSNYGYTF; CDR3 DNA: TGCGCCAGCAGCCCCGGGCCGCTCGGAGGGTCCAACTATGGCTACACCTTC; J gene: TRBJ1-2; V gene: TRBV4-1; clone size: .; D gene: .
CDR3 protein: CASGPLRGEQYF; CDR3 DNA: TGTGCCAGCGGCCCTCTCCGGGGAGAGCAGTACTTC; J gene: TRBJ2-7; V gene: TRBV6-6; clone size: .; D gene: .
CDR3 protein: CASSPGFGTDTQYF; CDR3 DNA: TGTGCCAGCAGCCCGGGTTTTGGCACAGATACGCAGTATTTT; J gene: TRBJ2-3; V gene: TRBV7-6; clone size: .; D gene: .
CDR3 protein: CASSGRTSALTDTQYF; CDR3 DNA: TGTGCCAGCAGTGGAAGGACTAGCGCACTCACAGATACGCAGTATTTT; J gene: TRBJ2-3; V gene: TRBV6-1; clone size: .; D gene: TRBD2
CDR3 protein: CASSQGSGDGYGYTF; CDR3 DNA: TGTGCCAGCAGCCAAGGATCAGGGGATGGCTATGGCTACACCTTC; J gene: TRBJ1-2; V gene: TRBV14; clone size: few; D gene: .
CDR3 protein: CATSSTRDSLSGYTF; CDR3 DNA: TGTGCCACCAGTAGTACCCGGGACTCCTTAAGCGGCTACACCTTC; J gene: TRBJ1-2; V gene: TRBV15; clone size: once; D gene: .
CDR3 protein: CASSFGTGVYGYTF; CDR3 DNA: TGTGCCAGCAGTTTCGGGACAGGGGTTTATGGCTACACCTTC; J gene: TRBJ1-2; V gene: TRBV27; clone size: few; D gene: TRBD1
CDR3 protein: CASSSNPNTEAFF; CDR3 DNA: TGTGCCAGCAGCTCAAATCCGAACACTGAAGCTTTCTTT; J gene: TRBJ1-1; V gene: TRBV11-2; clone size: .; D gene: .
CDR3 protein: CASSLGNQPQHF; CDR3 DNA: TGTGCCAGTAGTCTCGGCAATCAGCCCCAGCATTTT; J gene: TRBJ1-5; V gene: TRBV19; clone size: .; D gene: .
CDR3 protein: CASRVGQLSSYGYTF; CDR3 DNA: TGTGCCAGCAGAGTGGGACAGCTAAGTTCATATGGCTACACCTTC; J gene: TRBJ1-2; V gene: TRBV2; clone size: .; D gene: TRBD1
CDR3 protein: CASSENQPQHF; CDR3 DNA: TGTGCCAGCAGCGAGAATCAGCCCCAGCATTTT; J gene: TRBJ1-5; V gene: TRBV6-6; clone size: .; D gene: .
CDR3 protein: CASSSTGPGELFF; CDR3 DNA: TGTGCCAGCAGCTCCACAGGGCCCGGGGAGCTGTTTTTT; J gene: TRBJ2-2; V gene: TRBV9; clone size: .; D gene: .
CDR3 protein: CASSYSPGLSYEQYF; CDR3 DNA: TGTGCCAGCAGTTACTCACCGGGACTCTCCTACGAGCAGTACTTC; J gene: TRBJ2-7; V gene: TRBV6-5; clone size: .; D gene: .
CDR3 protein: CASNQGGGTEAFF; CDR3 DNA: TGCGCCAGCAATCAGGGAGGGGGAACTGAAGCTTTCTTT; J gene: TRBJ1-1; V gene: TRBV5-1; clone size: .; D gene: .
CDR3 protein: CASSLELYNEQFF; CDR3 DNA: TGTGCCAGCAGCTTGGAGCTGTACAATGAGCAGTTCTTC; J gene: TRBJ2-1; V gene: TRBV5-4; clone size: .; D gene: .
CDR3 protein: CASSLGTGEKLFF; CDR3 DNA: TGTGCCAGCTCCCTGGGGACTGGTGAAAAACTGTTTTTT; J gene: TRBJ1-4; V gene: TRBV18; clone size: .; D gene: .
CDR3 protein: CASSGAVLSYEQYF; CDR3 DNA: TGTGCCAGCAGCGGGGCGGTTCTGAGCTACGAGCAGTACTTC; J gene: TRBJ2-7; V gene: TRBV11-2; clone size: .; D gene: .
CDR3 protein: CASSQATTRGTDTQYF; CDR3 DNA: TGTGCCAGCAGCCAAGCAACCACGCGGGGCACAGATACGCAGTATTTT; J gene: TRBJ2-3; V gene: TRBV4-2; clone size: .; D gene: .
CDR3 protein: CASSLDTGGRTGELFF; CDR3 DNA: TGCGCCAGCAGCTTGGATACCGGGGGTCGCACCGGGGAGCTGTTTTTT; J gene: TRBJ2-2; V gene: TRBV5-1; clone size: once; D gene: .
CDR3 protein: CASSDGTSGGPNTGELFF; CDR3 DNA: TGTGCCAGCAGTGACGGTACTAGCGGGGGCCCGAACACCGGGGAGCTGTTTTTT; J gene: TRBJ2-2; V gene: TRBV6-4; clone size: .; D gene: TRBD2
CDR3 protein: CSARYTGELFF; CDR3 DNA: TGCAGTGCTCGTTACACCGGGGAGCTGTTTTTT; J gene: TRBJ2-2; V gene: TRBV20-1; clone size: .; D gene: .
CDR3 protein: CASLKEFADTQYF; CDR3 DNA: TGTGCCAGCCTAAAGGAGTTTGCAGATACGCAGTATTTT; J gene: TRBJ2-3; V gene: TRBV2; clone size: .; D gene: .
CDR3 protein: CASSLGEVDGAEAFF; CDR3 DNA: TGCGCCAGCAGCTTGGGAGAGGTTGACGGGGCTGAAGCTTTCTTT; J gene: TRBJ1-1; V gene: TRBV5-1; clone size: once; D gene: .
CDR3 protein: CASSPRQGAVRRAGYTF; CDR3 DNA: TGTGCCAGCAGCCCGCGACAGGGGGCGGTCCGACGCGCTGGCTACACCTTC; J gene: TRBJ1-2; V gene: TRBV7-8; clone size: .; D gene: TRBD1
CDR3 protein: CAISELGGVSNYGYTF; CDR3 DNA: TGTGCCATCAGTGAGCTGGGGGGGGTATCTAACTATGGCTACACCTTC; J gene: TRBJ1-2; V gene: TRBV10-3; clone size: .; D gene: .
CDR3 protein: CASSGPVGARGYTF; CDR3 DNA: TGTGCCAGCAGTGGGCCCGTCGGAGCGCGCGGCTACACCTTC; J gene: TRBJ1-2; V gene: TRBV2; clone size: .; D gene: .
CDR3 protein: CASSRPTEGDIQYF; CDR3 DNA: TGCGCCAGCAGCCGACCAACCGAGGGAGACATTCAGTACTTC; J gene: TRBJ2-4; V gene: TRBV4-1; clone size: .; D gene: .
CDR3 protein: CASTYRALSDEQFF; CDR3 DNA: TGTGCCAGTACCTACCGAGCCCTAAGCGATGAGCAGTTCTTC; J gene: TRBJ2-1; V gene: TRBV19; clone size: once; D gene: .
CDR3 protein: CASRGDRGSPLHF; CDR3 DNA: TGTGCCAGCAGAGGAGACAGGGGTTCACCCCTCCACTTT; J gene: TRBJ1-6; V gene: TRBV9; clone size: .; D gene: TRBD1
CDR3 protein: CASREAGAYTGELFF; CDR3 DNA: TGCGCCAGCAGAGAAGCAGGGGCGTACACCGGGGAGCTGTTTTTT; J gene: TRBJ2-2; V gene: TRBV10-2; clone size: .; D gene: .
CDR3 protein: CASSWGRETQYF; CDR3 DNA: TGTGCCAGCAGCTGGGGGCGGGAGACCCAGTACTTC; J gene: TRBJ2-5; V gene: TRBV7-2; clone size: .; D gene: .